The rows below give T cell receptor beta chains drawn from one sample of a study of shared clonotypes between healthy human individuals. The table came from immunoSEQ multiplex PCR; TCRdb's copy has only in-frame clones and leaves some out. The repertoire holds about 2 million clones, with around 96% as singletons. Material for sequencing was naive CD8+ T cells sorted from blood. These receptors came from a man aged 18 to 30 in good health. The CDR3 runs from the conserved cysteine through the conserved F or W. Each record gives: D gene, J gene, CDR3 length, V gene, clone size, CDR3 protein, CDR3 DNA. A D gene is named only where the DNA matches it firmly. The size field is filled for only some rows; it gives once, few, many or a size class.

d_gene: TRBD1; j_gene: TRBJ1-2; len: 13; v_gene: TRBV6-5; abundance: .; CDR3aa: CASSYGQGLFYTF; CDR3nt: TGTGCCAGCAGTTACGGACAGGGGCTATTCTACACCTTC
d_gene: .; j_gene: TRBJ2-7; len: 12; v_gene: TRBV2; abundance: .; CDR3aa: CASIGRDYEQYF; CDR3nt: TGTGCCAGCATAGGCAGAGACTACGAGCAGTACTTC
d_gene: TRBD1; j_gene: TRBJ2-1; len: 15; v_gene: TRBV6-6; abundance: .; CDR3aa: CASSGGTGTYNEQFF; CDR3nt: TGTGCCAGCAGTGGAGGGACAGGGACCTACAATGAGCAGTTCTTC
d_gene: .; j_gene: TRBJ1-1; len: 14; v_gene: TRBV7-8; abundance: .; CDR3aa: CASSSPGGKTEAFF; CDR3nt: TGTGCCAGCAGCTCCCCTGGGGGGAAGACTGAAGCTTTCTTT
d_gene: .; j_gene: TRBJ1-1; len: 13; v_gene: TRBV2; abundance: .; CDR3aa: CARWDQMNTEAFF; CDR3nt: TGTGCCAGATGGGACCAAATGAACACTGAAGCTTTCTTT
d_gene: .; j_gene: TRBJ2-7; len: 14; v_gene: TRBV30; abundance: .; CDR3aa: CAWSDIDGSYEQYF; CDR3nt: TGTGCCTGGAGTGATATTGACGGCTCCTACGAGCAGTACTTC
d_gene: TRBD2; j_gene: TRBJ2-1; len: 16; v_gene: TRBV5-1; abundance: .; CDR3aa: CASSLMASGDYNEQFF; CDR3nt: TGCGCCAGCAGCTTGATGGCTAGCGGAGATTACAATGAGCAGTTCTTC
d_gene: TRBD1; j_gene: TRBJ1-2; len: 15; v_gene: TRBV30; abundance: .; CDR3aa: CAWSVPGTAYYGYTF; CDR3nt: TGTGCCTGGAGTGTACCCGGGACAGCTTATTATGGCTACACCTTC
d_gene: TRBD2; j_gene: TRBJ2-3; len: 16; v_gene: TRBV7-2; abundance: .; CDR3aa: CASSYRLAGVADTQYF; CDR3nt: TGTGCCAGCAGCTACCGACTAGCGGGAGTCGCAGATACGCAGTATTTT
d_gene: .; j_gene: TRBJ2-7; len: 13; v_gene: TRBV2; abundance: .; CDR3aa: CASSVGGLNEQYF; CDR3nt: TGTGCCAGCAGTGTCGGGGGTCTTAACGAGCAGTACTTC
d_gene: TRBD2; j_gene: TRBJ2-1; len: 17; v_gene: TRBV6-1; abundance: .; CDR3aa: CASSQDRTSGILDEQFF; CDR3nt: TGTGCCAGCAGTCAAGACCGGACTAGCGGGATTCTAGATGAGCAGTTCTTC
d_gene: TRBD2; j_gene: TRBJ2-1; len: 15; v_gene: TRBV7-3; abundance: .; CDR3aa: CASSYTSGGVNEQFF; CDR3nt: TGTGCCAGCAGCTACACTAGCGGGGGTGTCAATGAGCAGTTCTTC
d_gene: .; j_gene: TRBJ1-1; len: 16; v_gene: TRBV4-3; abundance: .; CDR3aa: CASSQLHGGENTEAFF; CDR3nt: TGCGCCAGCAGCCAGCTACATGGTGGGGAGAACACTGAAGCTTTCTTT
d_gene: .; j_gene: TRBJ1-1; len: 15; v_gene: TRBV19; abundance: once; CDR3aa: CASSIEGGVNTEAFF; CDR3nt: TGTGCCAGTAGTATAGAGGGAGGAGTGAACACTGAAGCTTTCTTT
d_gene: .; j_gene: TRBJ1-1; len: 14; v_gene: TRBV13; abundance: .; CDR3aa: CASREGQANTEAFF; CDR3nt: TGTGCCAGCAGGGAGGGTCAGGCGAACACTGAAGCTTTCTTT
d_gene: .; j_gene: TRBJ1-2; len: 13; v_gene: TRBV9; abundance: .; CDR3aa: CASSASAEGPHTF; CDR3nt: TGTGCCAGCAGCGCGTCCGCGGAGGGACCCCACACCTTC
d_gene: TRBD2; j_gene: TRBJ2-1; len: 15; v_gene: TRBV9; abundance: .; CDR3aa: CASSVGGLAVNEQFF; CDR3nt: TGTGCCAGCAGCGTAGGGGGACTAGCAGTCAATGAGCAGTTCTTC
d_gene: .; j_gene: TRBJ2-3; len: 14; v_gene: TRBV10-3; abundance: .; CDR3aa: CAISDPGTPDTQYF; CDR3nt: TGTGCCATCAGTGACCCCGGGACTCCAGATACGCAGTATTTT
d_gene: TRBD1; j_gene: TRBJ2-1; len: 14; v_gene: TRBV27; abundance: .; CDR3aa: CASSSRTGGDEQFF; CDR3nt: TGTGCCAGCAGTTCGAGGACAGGGGGCGATGAGCAGTTCTTC
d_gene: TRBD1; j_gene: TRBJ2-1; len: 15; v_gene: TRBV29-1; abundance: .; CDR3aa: CSVETSQGAYNEQFF; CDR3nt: TGCAGCGTTGAGACATCACAGGGGGCTTACAATGAGCAGTTCTTC
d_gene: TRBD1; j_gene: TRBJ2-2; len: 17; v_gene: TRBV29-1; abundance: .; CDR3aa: CSVEESWTGTNTGELFF; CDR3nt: TGCAGCGTTGAAGAAAGTTGGACAGGGACGAACACCGGGGAGCTGTTTTTT
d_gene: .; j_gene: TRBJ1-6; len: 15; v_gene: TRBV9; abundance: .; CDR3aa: CASAVGGASNSPLHF; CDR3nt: TGTGCCAGCGCCGTGGGGGGCGCGAGTAATTCACCCCTCCACTTT
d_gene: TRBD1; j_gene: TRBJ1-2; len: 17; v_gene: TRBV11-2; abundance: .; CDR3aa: CASSPSGQELDPGGHTF; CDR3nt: TGTGCCAGCAGCCCCTCCGGACAGGAGTTGGATCCGGGTGGCCACACCTTC
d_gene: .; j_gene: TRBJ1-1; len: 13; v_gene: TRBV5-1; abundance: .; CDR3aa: CASSSTQYTEAFF; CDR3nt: TGCGCCAGCAGCTCAACTCAGTACACTGAAGCTTTCTTT
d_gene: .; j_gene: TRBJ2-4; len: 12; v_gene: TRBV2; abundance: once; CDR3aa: CASSEYGDIQYF; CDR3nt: TGTGCCAGCAGCGAGTATGGGGACATTCAGTACTTC
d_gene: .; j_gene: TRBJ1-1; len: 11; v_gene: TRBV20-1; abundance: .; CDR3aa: CSAPQGLEAFF; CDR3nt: TGCAGTGCTCCTCAGGGTCTTGAAGCTTTCTTT
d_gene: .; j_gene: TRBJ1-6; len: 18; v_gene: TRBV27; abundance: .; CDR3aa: CASSLVAPESSYNSPLHF; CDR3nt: TGTGCCAGCAGTTTAGTGGCCCCAGAAAGCTCCTATAATTCACCCCTCCACTTT
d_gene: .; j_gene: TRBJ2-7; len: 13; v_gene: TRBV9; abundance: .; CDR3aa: CASSAGSGYEQYF; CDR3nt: TGTGCCAGCAGCGCCGGCAGTGGTTACGAGCAGTACTTC
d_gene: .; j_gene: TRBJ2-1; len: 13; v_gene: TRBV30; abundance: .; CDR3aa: CASGDWLYNEQFF; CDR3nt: TGTGCGTCGGGGGACTGGCTGTACAATGAGCAGTTCTTC
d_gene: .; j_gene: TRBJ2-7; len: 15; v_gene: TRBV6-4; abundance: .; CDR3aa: CASSVFGGVGYEQYF; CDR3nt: TGTGCCAGCAGTGTTTTCGGGGGAGTGGGGTACGAGCAGTACTTC
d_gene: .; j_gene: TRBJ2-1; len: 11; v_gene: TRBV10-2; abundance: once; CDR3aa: CASTSLYEQFF; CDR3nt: TGCGCCAGCACGTCTTTGTATGAGCAGTTCTTC
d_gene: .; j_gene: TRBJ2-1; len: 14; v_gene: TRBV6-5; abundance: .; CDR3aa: CASSYGLFHNEQFF; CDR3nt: TGTGCCAGCAGTTACGGACTCTTCCACAATGAGCAGTTCTTC
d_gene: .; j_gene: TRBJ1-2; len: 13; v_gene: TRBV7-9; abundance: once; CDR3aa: CASSLADSYGYTF; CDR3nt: TGTGCCAGCAGCTTAGCGGACAGCTATGGCTACACCTTC
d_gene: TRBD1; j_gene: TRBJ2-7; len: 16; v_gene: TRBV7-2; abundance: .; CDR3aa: CASSPEWTGASYEQYF; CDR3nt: TGTGCCAGCAGCCCAGAGTGGACAGGGGCCTCCTACGAGCAGTACTTC
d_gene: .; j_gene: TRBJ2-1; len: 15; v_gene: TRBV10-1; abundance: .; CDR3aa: CASSEMGDSYNEQFF; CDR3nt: TGCGCCAGCAGTGAGATGGGAGACTCCTACAATGAGCAGTTCTTC
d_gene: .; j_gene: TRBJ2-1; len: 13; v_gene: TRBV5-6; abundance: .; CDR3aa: CASSTGFYNEQFF; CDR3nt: TGTGCCAGCAGCACGGGATTTTACAATGAGCAGTTCTTC
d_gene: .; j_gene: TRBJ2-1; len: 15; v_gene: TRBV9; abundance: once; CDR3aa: CASSASGTNYNEQFF; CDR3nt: TGTGCCAGCAGCGCATCCGGGACAAACTACAATGAGCAGTTCTTC
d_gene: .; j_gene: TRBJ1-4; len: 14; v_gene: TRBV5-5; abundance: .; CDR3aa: CASSLGQGPEKLFF; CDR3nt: TGTGCCAGCAGCTTGGGGCAGGGCCCTGAAAAACTGTTTTTT
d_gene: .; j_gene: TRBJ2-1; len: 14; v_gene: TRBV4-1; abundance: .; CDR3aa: CASSQEQRGNEQFF; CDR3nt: TGCGCCAGCAGCCAAGAACAGAGAGGTAATGAGCAGTTCTTC
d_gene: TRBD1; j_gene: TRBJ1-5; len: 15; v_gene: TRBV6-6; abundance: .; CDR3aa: CASSYGGQGDQPQHF; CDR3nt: TGTGCCAGCAGTTACGGGGGACAGGGAGATCAGCCCCAGCATTTT
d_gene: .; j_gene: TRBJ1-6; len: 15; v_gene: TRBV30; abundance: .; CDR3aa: CAWKEENSYNSPLHF; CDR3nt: TGTGCCTGGAAAGAGGAGAACTCCTATAATTCACCCCTCCACTTT
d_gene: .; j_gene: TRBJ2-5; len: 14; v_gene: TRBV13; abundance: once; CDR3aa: CASSWDQNQETQYF; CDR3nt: TGTGCCAGCAGCTGGGACCAAAACCAAGAGACCCAGTACTTC
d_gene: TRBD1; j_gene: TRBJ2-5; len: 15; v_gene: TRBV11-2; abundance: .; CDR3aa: CASSSITGGGETQYF; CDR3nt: TGTGCCAGCAGCTCCATTACAGGGGGCGGAGAGACCCAGTACTTC
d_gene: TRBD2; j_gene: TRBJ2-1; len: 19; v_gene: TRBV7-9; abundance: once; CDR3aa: CASSARTGSTGLAGNEQFF; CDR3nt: TGTGCCAGCAGCGCCCGGACAGGCTCGACGGGACTAGCGGGTAATGAGCAGTTCTTC
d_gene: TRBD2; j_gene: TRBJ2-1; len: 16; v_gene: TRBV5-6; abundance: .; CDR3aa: CASSLTSGGLYNEQFF; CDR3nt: TGTGCCAGCAGCTTAACTAGCGGGGGGCTTTACAATGAGCAGTTCTTC
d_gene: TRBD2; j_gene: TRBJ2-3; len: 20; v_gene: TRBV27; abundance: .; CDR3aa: CASSPYPSSPSGRATDTQYF; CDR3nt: TGTGCCAGCAGTCCGTACCCCTCTTCGCCTAGCGGGAGGGCCACAGATACGCAGTATTTT
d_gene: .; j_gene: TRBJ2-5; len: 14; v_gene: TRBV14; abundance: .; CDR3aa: CASRRPRPERTQYF; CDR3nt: TGTGCCAGCAGACGCCCGCGACCAGAGAGAACCCAGTACTTC
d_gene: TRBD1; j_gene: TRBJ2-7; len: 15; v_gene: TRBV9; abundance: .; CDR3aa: CASSEGGQDGYEQYF; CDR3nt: TGTGCCAGCAGCGAGGGGGGACAGGACGGCTACGAGCAGTACTTC
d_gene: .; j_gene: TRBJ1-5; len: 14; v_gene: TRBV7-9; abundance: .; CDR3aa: CASSNEQGIQPQHF; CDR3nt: TGTGCCAGCAGCAACGAGCAGGGGATTCAGCCCCAGCATTTT
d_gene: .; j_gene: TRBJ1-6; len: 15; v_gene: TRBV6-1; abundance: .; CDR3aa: CASSEAWSSGVPLHF; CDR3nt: TGTGCCAGCAGTGAAGCTTGGAGCTCGGGCGTGCCCCTCCACTTT
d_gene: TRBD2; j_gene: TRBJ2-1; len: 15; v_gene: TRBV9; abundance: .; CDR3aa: CASSAGGGAGNEQFF; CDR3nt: TGTGCCAGCAGCGCTGGCGGGGGGGCGGGCAATGAGCAGTTCTTC
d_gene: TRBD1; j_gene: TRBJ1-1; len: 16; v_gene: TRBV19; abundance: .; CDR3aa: CASSLDREGRDTEAFF; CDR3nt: TGTGCCAGTAGTCTCGACAGGGAAGGGCGGGACACTGAAGCTTTCTTT
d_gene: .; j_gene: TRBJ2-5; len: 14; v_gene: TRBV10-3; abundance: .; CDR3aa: CAISEDVGVETQYF; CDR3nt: TGTGCCATCAGTGAGGATGTGGGGGTGGAGACCCAGTACTTC
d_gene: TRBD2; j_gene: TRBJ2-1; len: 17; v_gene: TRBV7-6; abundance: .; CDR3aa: CASSSVAGGYSYNEQFF; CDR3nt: TGTGCCAGCAGCTCGGTAGCGGGAGGGTACTCCTACAATGAGCAGTTCTTC
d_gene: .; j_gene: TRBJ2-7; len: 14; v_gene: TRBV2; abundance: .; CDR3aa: CANLPGPSSYEQYF; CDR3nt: TGTGCCAACCTACCAGGACCCAGCTCCTACGAGCAGTACTTC
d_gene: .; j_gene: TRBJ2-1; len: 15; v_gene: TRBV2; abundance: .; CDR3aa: CASSAGGGPYNEQFF; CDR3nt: TGTGCCAGCAGTGCCGGAGGGGGTCCCTACAATGAGCAGTTCTTC
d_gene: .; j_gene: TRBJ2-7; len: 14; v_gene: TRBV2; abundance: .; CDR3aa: CASGEVANYYEQYF; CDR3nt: TGTGCCAGCGGGGAAGTGGCCAATTACTACGAGCAGTACTTC
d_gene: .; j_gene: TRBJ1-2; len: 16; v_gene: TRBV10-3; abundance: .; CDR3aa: CAISESPGLLNYGYTF; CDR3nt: TGTGCCATCAGTGAGAGCCCGGGGCTGCTTAACTATGGCTACACCTTC
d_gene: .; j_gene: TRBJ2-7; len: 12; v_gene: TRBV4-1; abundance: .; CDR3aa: CASSQQGLEQYF; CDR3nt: TGCGCCAGCAGCCAACAGGGACTCGAGCAGTACTTC